The sequence of this TCR beta chain was determined in a study of identical twins. This clonotype has a handful of counts. Its target is unknown. Overall study findings and caveats: Cord blood beta clonotypes that were abundant carried fewer insertions, and memory repertoires showed no such trend.

Each cDNA held unique molecular identifiers, and template switching gave it a universal primer site. Using its own MiXCR run on the 5' RACE reads, TCRdb lists one record per CDR3 protein. The table records some 1,700,000 distinct CDR3 sequences, more than 30% of them present only once. The specimen was cord blood. This TCR came from a newborn girl in good health.

This chain's CDR3 is CSVETGENTEAFF. CDR3 DNA: TGCAGCGTTGAAACAGGGGAGAACACTGAAGCTTTCTTT. This chain joins TRBV29-1 and TRBJ1-1; 7 bases map to TRBD1. The CDR3 extends over 13 amino acids. Germline CDR1 reads SQVTM; CDR2 reads ANQGSEA. V trimming: 2 bases; J trimming: 1 base; junction bases outside the gene matches: 1.